This TCR beta chain was found in a study of blood T cells in healthy people across ages. Total RNA was extracted at no less than 6 micrograms per sample. PCR was performed a second time for roughly 7 to 11 cycles using a sample-barcoded 5' primer and a J-beta primer mix. Every sample returned 2.5 million or more CDR3-containing paired-end reads. TCRdb reprocessed the 5' RACE reads with MiXCR, giving one entry per CDR3 protein. The sample includes about a million distinct CDR3 sequences, roughly 47% of them seen just once. This CDR3 spans 13 amino acids. V lost 2 bases, J lost 2 bases, and 3 bases stayed unmatched. From germline, CDR1 is GTSNPN and CDR2 SVGIG (reference sequence).

Sequenced material: blood. This receptor was taken from an older woman in good health. The chain is built from TRBV30 and TRBJ2-7; 7 positions agree with TRBD1. The DNA for the CDR3 is TGTGCCTGGAGTTCGACAGGGACCTACGAGCAGTACTTC. It yields the protein CAWSSTGTYEQYF.